This T cell receptor beta chain was identified in a study of shared clonotypes between healthy human individuals. Sequencing was performed with immunoSEQ multiplex PCR; in TCRdb, only in-frame clones are kept and a portion is missing. The repertoire holds about 680,000 clones, with 72% as singletons. The material sequenced was memory CD4+ T cells sorted from blood. Described subset: CD45RA-negative fraction. This receptor was identified in a woman in her 30s in good health.

CDR3 sequence reads: CASSLTDGTGELFF. DNA for the CDR3: TGTGCCAGTAGTCTCACGGACGGTACCGGGGAGCTGTTTTTT. The V and J genes are TRBV19 and TRBJ2-2, with no clear D. Germline CDR1 LNHDA, CDR2 SQIVND (reference sequence). This CDR3 has 14 amino acids. Trimming removed 5 bases at V and 5 bases at J, with 12 bases between.